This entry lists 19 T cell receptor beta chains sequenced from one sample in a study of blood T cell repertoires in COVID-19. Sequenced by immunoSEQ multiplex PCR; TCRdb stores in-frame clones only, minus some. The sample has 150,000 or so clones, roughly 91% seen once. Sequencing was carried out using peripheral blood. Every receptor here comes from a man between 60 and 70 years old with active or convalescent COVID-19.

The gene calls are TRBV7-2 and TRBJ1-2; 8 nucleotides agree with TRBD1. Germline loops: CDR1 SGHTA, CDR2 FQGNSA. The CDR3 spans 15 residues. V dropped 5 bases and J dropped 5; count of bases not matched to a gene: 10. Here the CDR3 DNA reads TGTGCCAGCAGCCAGAGCGTCGGACAGGGTTATGGCTACACCTTC. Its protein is CASSQSVGQGYGYTF.

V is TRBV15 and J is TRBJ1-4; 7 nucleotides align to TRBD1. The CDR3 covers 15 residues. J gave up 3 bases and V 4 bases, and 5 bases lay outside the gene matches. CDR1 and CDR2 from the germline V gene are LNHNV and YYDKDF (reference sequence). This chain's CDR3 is CATSTTGAPNEKLFF. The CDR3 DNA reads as TGTGCCACCAGCACTACAGGGGCCCCTAATGAAAAACTGTTTTTT.

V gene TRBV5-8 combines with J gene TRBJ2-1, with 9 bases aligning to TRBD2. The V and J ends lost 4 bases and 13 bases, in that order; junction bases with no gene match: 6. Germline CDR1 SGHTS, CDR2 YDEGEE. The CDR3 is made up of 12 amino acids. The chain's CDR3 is CASSPSGGSQFF. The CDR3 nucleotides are TGTGCCAGCAGCCCCAGCGGGGGGTCCCAGTTCTTC.

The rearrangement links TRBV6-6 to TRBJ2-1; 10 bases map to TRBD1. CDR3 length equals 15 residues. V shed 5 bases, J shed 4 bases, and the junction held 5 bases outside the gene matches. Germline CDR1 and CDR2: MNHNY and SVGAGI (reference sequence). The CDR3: CASSPRQGAYNEQFF. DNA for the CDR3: TGTGCCAGCAGTCCTAGACAGGGGGCATACAATGAGCAGTTCTTC.

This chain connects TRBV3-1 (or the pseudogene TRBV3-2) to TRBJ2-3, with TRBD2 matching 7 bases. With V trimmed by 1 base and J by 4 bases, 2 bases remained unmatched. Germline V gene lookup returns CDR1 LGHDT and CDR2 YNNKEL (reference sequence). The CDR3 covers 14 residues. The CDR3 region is CASSQAGGPDTQYF. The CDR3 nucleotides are TGTGCCAGCAGCCAAGCGGGGGGACCAGATACGCAGTATTTT.

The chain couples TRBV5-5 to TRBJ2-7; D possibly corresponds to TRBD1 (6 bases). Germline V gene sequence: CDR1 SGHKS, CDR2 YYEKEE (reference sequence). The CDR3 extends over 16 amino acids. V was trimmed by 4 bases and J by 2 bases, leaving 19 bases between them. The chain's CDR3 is CASSLEWGPGTYEQYF. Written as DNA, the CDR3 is TGTGCCAGCAGCCTTGAGTGGGGGCCGGGTACCTACGAGCAGTACTTC. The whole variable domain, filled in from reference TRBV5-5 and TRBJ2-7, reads DAGVTQSPTHLIKTRGQQVTLRCSPISGHKSVSWYQQVLGQGPQFIFQYYEKEERGRGNFPDRFSARQFPNYSSELNVNALLLGDSALYLCASSLEWGPGTYEQYFGPGTRLTVT.

The chain's CDR3 is CASRSGSQPQHF. CDR3 nucleotide sequence: TGTGCCAGCAGGTCGGGGTCGCAGCCCCAGCATTTT. This chain joins TRBV12-3 or TRBV12-4 and TRBJ1-5; D remains unclear. V was shortened by 6 bases and J by 7 bases, with 10 bases between the two germline ends. The CDR3 runs to 12 residues.

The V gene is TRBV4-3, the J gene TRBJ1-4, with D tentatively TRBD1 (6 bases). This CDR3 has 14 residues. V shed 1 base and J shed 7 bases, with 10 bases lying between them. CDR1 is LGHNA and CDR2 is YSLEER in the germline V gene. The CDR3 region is CASSQAADSEKLFF. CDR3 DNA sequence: TGCGCCAGCAGCCAAGCCGCGGACAGTGAAAAACTGTTTTTT.

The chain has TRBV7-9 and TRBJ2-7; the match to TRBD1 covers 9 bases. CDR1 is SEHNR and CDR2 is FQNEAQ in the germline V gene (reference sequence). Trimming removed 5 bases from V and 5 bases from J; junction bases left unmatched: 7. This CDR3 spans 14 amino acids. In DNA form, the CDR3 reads TGTGCCAGCAGCCCCCGGGACAGGGTTAACGAGCAGTACTTC. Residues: CASSPRDRVNEQYF.

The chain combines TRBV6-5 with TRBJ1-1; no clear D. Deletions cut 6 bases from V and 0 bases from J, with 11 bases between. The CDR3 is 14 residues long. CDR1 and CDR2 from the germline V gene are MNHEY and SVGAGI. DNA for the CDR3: TGTGCCAGCAGGACTGCGGCCTTGAACACTGAAGCTTTCTTT. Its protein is CASRTAALNTEAFF.

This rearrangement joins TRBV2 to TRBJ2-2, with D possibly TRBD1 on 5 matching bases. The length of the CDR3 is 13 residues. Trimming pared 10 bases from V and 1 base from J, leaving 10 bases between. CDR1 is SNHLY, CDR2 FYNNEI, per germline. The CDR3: CATRQLNTGELFF. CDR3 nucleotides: TGTGCCACAAGACAGCTGAACACCGGGGAGCTGTTTTTT.

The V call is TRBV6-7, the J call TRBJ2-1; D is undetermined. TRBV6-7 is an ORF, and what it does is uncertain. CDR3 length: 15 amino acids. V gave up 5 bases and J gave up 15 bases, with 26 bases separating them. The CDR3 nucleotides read TGTGCCAGCAGTCCCCCGCCTTCCCTCGGTCAATTTGGGTTCTTC. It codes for CASSPPPSLGQFGFF.

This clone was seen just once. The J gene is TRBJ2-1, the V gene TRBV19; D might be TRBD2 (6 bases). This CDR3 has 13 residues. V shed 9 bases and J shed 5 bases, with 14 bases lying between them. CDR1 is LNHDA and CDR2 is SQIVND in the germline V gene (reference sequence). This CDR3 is CASGLTGDNEQFF. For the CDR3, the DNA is TGTGCCAGCGGCCTGACGGGAGACAATGAGCAGTTCTTC.

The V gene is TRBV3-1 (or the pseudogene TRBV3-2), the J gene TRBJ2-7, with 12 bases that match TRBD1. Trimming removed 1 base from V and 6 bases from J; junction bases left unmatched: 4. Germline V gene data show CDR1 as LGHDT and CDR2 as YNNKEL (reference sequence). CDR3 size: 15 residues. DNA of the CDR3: TGTGCCAGCAGCCAAGCCGGGACAGGGGGCGGCGAGCAGTACTTC. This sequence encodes CASSQAGTGGGEQYF.

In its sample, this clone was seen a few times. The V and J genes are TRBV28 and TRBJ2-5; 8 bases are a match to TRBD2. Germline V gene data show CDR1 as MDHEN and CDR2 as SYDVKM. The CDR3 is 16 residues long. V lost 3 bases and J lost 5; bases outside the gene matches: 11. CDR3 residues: CASSLSGSGVWETQYF. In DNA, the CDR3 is TGTGCCAGCAGTTTGTCGGGTAGCGGGGTATGGGAGACCCAGTACTTC.

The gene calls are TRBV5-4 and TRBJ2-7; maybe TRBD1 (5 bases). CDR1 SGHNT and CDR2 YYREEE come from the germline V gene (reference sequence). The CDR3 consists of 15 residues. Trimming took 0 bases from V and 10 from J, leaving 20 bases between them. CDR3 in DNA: TGTGCCAGCAGCTTGGAGCGACAGCCAACCCCTCATCAGTACTTC. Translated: CASSLERQPTPHQYF.

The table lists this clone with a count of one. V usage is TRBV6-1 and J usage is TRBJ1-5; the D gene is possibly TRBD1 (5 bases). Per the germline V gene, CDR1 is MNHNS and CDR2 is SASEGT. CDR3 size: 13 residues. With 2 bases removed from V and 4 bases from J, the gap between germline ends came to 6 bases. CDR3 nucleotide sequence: TGTGCCAGCAGTGAAAACAGGAATCAGCCCCAGCATTTT. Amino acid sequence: CASSENRNQPQHF.

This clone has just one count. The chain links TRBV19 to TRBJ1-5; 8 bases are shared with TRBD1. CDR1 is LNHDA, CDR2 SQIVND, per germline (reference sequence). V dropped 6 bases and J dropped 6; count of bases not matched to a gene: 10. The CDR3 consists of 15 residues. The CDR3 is CASSPGQVMSQPQHF. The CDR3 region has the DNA TGTGCCAGTAGCCCGGGACAGGTGATGAGTCAGCCCCAGCATTTT.

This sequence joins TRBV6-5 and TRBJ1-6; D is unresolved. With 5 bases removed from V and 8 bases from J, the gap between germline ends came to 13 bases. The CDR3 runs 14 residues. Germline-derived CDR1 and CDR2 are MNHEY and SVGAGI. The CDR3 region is CASSPGFRDSPLHF. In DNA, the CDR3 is TGTGCCAGCAGTCCGGGGTTTAGGGATTCACCCCTCCACTTT.